The clone carrying this T cell receptor (beta chain) has ten or more counts. The antigen is not known. Germline CDR1 MDHEN, CDR2 SYDVKM. V dropped 7 bases and J dropped 6; count of bases not matched to a gene: 8. The length of the CDR3 is 13 residues. In building TCR beta libraries, iRepertoire HTBI primers were used together with Arm-PCR of CDR3 regions. In TCRdb, the multiplex PCR reads were re-called with MiXCR into one record per CDR3 protein. Of hundreds of thousands of distinct CDR3 sequences listed, 22% are singletons. This sample is part of a study of regulatory T cells in long-lasting Graves disease. Whole-study results and caveats: The number of shared public clonotypes was higher in persistent patients (2,741) than new patients (around 960).

As to time point: persistent/refractory GD, antithyroid drugs over 5 years with positive TRAb. PBMC-extracted RNA yielded the TCR library. The chain uses TRBV28 and TRBJ1-2; 7 bases are a match to TRBD1. Here the sequenced sample was peripheral blood mononuclear cells (PBMCs), taken when the disease was refractory, from a patient treated with antithyroid drugs. The receptor comes from a female donor with Graves disease. In nucleotides, the CDR3 is TGTGCCAGCAAATCCGGGACAGCTCATGGCTACACCTTC. It specifies CASKSGTAHGYTF.